This T cell receptor beta chain was recorded in a study of CD8 T cells in Susac syndrome. General study points: As acknowledged by the study, its TCR sequencing and HLA analysis included a relatively small number of individuals.

The T cells that were sequenced for TCR beta were CD8+ and CD4+ cells from blood. A word on this clonotype: Its matching antigen is unknown. An end of the junction does not agree with germline; a read error may underlie this.

The germline V gene has CDR1 SEHNR and CDR2 FQNEAQ (reference sequence). This CDR3 contains 15 residues. It was with random hexamers that about 0.45 to 1 ug RNA was reverse transcribed. The TCR beta CDR3 was amplified by immunoSEQ multiplex PCR across 54 Vbeta, 13 Jbeta. TCRdb used MiXCR to reprocess the immunoSEQ multiplex PCR reads, holding one entry per CDR3 protein. Of just over 150,000 distinct CDR3 sequences listed, about 95% are singletons. The sample comprised CD4+ T cells from PBMCs. This chain joins TRBV7-9 and TRBJ2-5; TRBD2 might be the D (5 bases). This receptor was identified in a human donor with Susac syndrome. The CDR3 region has the DNA TGTGCCAGCAGCCGCCAGGCAGGACTCCAAGAGAACCAGTACTTC. Protein sequence: CASSRQAGLQENQYF.